Listed here are 10 T cell receptor beta chains from one sample, sequenced in a study of blood T cells in healthy people across ages (dated by TCRdb to about 2015). Library method: 5' RACE. A second PCR of about 7 to 12 cycles was run with a J-beta primer mix and a sample-barcoded 5' primer. Starting from the raw public reads, TCRdb applied fastp trimming at Q25, assembled clones with MiXCR and retained in-frame beta chains. CDR3 protein duplicates are merged, each entry listing the most common genes and DNA. Counted in this sample were around 1,800,000 distinct CDR3 sequences; 35% to 50% of them appeared once. The ten largest clones take up more than 20% of the sample. The sequenced sample consisted of blood. The origin of the receptors is a human donor in good health.

This clonotype appeared a single time. The rearrangement uses TRBV28 and TRBJ1-1; tentative D call: TRBD1 (5 bases). The germline gives CDR1 MDHEN, CDR2 SYDVKM. With 10 bases removed from V and 5 bases from J, the gap between germline ends came to 20 bases. The CDR3 runs 14 residues. The CDR3 nucleotides are TGTGCCACCTTACTACTGGGGGAGGGGACTGAAGCTTTCTTT. This encodes CATLLLGEGTEAFF.

Regarding this clonotype: One end of the junction varies from germline; a read error may be responsible. The rearrangement uses TRBV5-1 and TRBJ2-3; perhaps TRBD1 as D (6 bases). The CDR3 is made up of 14 amino acids. Germline-derived CDR1 and CDR2 are SGHRS and YFSETQ. CDR3 in amino acids: CANSLNRVSDTQYF. For the CDR3, the DNA is TGCGCCAACAGCTTGAACAGGGTGTCAGATACGCAGTATTTT.

The chain carries TRBV9 and TRBJ2-7, with 10 bases that match TRBD1. Germline-derived CDR1 and CDR2 are SGDLS and YYNGEE. The J segment lost 7 bases and the V segment lost 2 bases, leaving 6 bases of the junction unmatched. The CDR3 covers 14 residues. The CDR3 nucleotides read TGTGCCAGCAGCGTTAGACAGGGGGCGGGAGAGCAGTACTTC. Translated: CASSVRQGAGEQYF.

This clonotype was found a few times. The rearrangement links TRBV21-1 to TRBJ2-5; TRBD1, the D gene given by the table, was not confirmed from the DNA. TRBV21-1 is flagged as a pseudogene. The CDR3 covers 15 residues. The CDR3 sequence: CASSFVGRGPKTQYF. The DNA of the CDR3 is TGTGCCAGCAGCTTTGTTGGCAGGGGGCCGAAGACCCAGTACTTC.

V and J are TRBV7-2 and TRBJ2-5; the match to TRBD1 covers 8 bases. This CDR3 is 14 amino acids long. V shed 3 bases and J 3 bases; nucleotides not matched to a gene: 3. CDR1 is SGHTA and CDR2 is FQGNSA in the germline V gene. The CDR3 loop is CASSFQTGEETQYF. CDR3 bases: TGTGCCAGCAGCTTCCAGACAGGGGAAGAGACCCAGTACTTC.

This clonotype has a handful of counts. This sequence joins TRBV5-1 and TRBJ2-4, with 7 bases identical to TRBD1. The end of the DNA is better explained by TRBJ2-7, so the J call may be wrong. CDR1 is SGHRS and CDR2 is YFSETQ in the germline V gene. This CDR3 comprises 13 residues. The CDR3 spells CASRGTDAHEQYF. In nucleotides, the CDR3 is TGCGCCAGCAGAGGGACAGATGCCCACGAGCAGTACTTC.

The rearrangement uses TRBV10-3 and TRBJ2-5, with D perhaps TRBD2 (5 bases). V was clipped by 2 bases and J by 1 base, with 8 bases between them. The CDR3 loop spans 14 amino acids. CDR1 ENHRY and CDR2 SYGVKD come from the germline V gene. CDR3 DNA: TGTGCCATCAGTGAGGGAGGAGGCCAAGAGACCCAGTACTTC. Its protein product is CAISEGGGQETQYF.

The V call is TRBV5-1, the J call TRBJ1-6, with 7 bases identical to TRBD1. Per germline, CDR1 SGHRS and CDR2 YFSETQ. The CDR3 has 15 amino acids. Trimming at V came to 3 bases and at J to 10 bases, leaving 10 bases not matched to a gene. DNA of the CDR3: TGCGCCAGCAGCTCGCCACAGGGGATTGGGTCACCCCTCCACTTT. Protein sequence: CASSSPQGIGSPLHF.

J is TRBJ1-1 and V is TRBV5-1; D possibly corresponds to TRBD1 (5 bases). This CDR3 is built from 15 residues. The germline V gene encodes CDR1 SGHRS and CDR2 YFSETQ. V was pared by 2 bases and J by 0 bases, with 11 bases between. DNA of the CDR3: TGCGCCAGCAGCTTCCGGGGGAACATGAACACTGAAGCTTTCTTT. The encoded protein is CASSFRGNMNTEAFF.

The genes are TRBV20-1 and TRBJ2-1, with 9 bases that match TRBD2. The V gene's germline CDR1 is DFQATT and CDR2 SNEGSKA (reference sequence). J was trimmed by 0 bases and V by 2 bases; bases with no gene match: 11. The CDR3 loop spans 18 amino acids. The CDR3 nucleotides are TGCAGTGCTAGACTAGCGGGGTCCATAGCCGGCTCCTACAATGAGCAGTTCTTC. It yields the protein CSARLAGSIAGSYNEQFF.